This T cell receptor (beta chain) was captured by sequencing in a study of T-cell memory formation after mild COVID-19. General study findings and limits: In pre-infection memory, a portion of responding clones appeared, which suggested that cross-reactive memory joined.

A word on this clonotype: Its antigen is not identified.

5'RACE, which relied on constant-segment primers, yielded TCR alpha and TCR beta cDNA libraries carrying sample barcodes and UMIs. From the 5' RACE reads, TCRdb called clonotypes with MiXCR, one entry per CDR3 protein. The sample yields fewer than 200,000 distinct CDR3 sequences, around a sixth seen once. CDR1 is DFQATT, CDR2 SNEGSKA, per germline (reference sequence). The V segment lost 0 bases and the J segment 5 bases; nucleotides outside the gene matches: 5. The CDR3 runs 14 residues. The sequencing input was PBMCs or a T cell subset sorted from them (not recorded which). The receptor was derived from a man between 18 and 29 years old who had mild COVID-19 (a few samples of this study predate the infection). Cell type and time point are not known. The gene calls are TRBV20-1 and TRBJ2-3, with 7 bases matching TRBD2. The CDR3 loop is CSARDPWGGDTQYF. In DNA, the CDR3 is TGCAGTGCTAGAGATCCTTGGGGGGGAGATACGCAGTATTTT.